This T cell receptor beta chain was observed in a study of shared clonotypes between healthy human individuals. Study-wide results and caveats: Exclusively blood specimens were collected; tissue repertoires likely differ. The authors expected sequencing depth to affect clonotype sharing among donors.

CD45RA+ naive and CD45RA-negative memory subsets were separated from CD4+ cells. How the authors handled the data: Junction-only immunoSEQ data arrived without quality scores, meaning filtering differed. Sequencing was performed with immunoSEQ multiplex PCR; in TCRdb, only in-frame clones are kept and a portion is missing. For V, J and clone size, that table is used; D and trimming come from the DNA. The sample shows around 1.6 million clones, around 98% of them seen only once. A remark on this clone: Its antigen is currently unknown.

The sequenced sample was naive CD4+ T cells sorted from blood. Subset of the sample: CD45RA+ positively selected. The TCR originated in a young man in good health.

CDR3 in amino acids: CASSVDRADGNTIYF. The CDR3 DNA follows: TGTGCCAGCAGCGTGGACAGGGCAGATGGAAACACCATATATTTT. This rearrangement joins TRBV7-2 to TRBJ1-3, with 8 bases matching TRBD1. Germline V gene data show CDR1 as SGHTA and CDR2 as FQGNSA. The CDR3 is 15 amino acids. With 5 bases clipped from V and 3 bases from J, the junction kept 6 bases outside the gene matches.